Following are 9 T cell receptor beta chains from one sample sequenced in a study of T cells after yellow fever vaccination. MiXCR, applied by TCRdb to the 5' RACE reads, yields one record per CDR3 protein. This table has about 550,000 distinct CDR3 sequences, around 21% appearing once. The sequencing here drew on PBMCs, taken 15 days after the yellow fever booster vaccination. The receptor source for this set is a man between 25 and 39 years old who received the YFV17D yellow fever vaccine.

This clonotype was seen many times. The chain links TRBV18 to TRBJ2-1, with TRBD2 matching over 9 bases. Germline values: CDR1 KGHSH, CDR2 LQKENI. CDR3 size: 17 residues. The V segment lost 3 bases and the J segment 5 bases; nucleotides outside the gene matches: 11. Written as DNA, the CDR3 is TGTGCCAGCTCACCGGAATTGGCGGGAGGGCCAAACAATGAGCAGTTCTTC. Translated, it gives CASSPELAGGPNNEQFF. The whole variable domain, filled in from reference TRBV18 and TRBJ2-1, reads NAGVMQNPRHLVRRRGQEARLRCSPMKGHSHVYWYRQLPEEGLKFMVYLQKENIIDESGMPKERFSAEFPKEGPSILRIQQVVRGDSAAYFCASSPELAGGPNNEQFFGPGTRLTVL.

The chain has TRBV5-1 and TRBJ2-7, with 8 positions matching TRBD1. V lost 5 bases to trimming and J lost 4 bases; unmatched junction nucleotides: 11. Germline V gives CDR1 SGHRS, CDR2 YFSETQ. The CDR3 consists of 15 residues. The CDR3, as DNA: TGCGCCAGCAGACGGGGCAGGCAGGGGGCTTACGAGCAGTACTTC. Translated: CASRRGRQGAYEQYF. The variable domain in full, with the rest retrieved from reference TRBV5-1 and TRBJ2-7, is KAGVTQTPRYLIKTRGQQVTLSCSPISGHRSVSWYQQTPGQGLQFLFEYFSETQRNKGNFPGRFSGRQFSNSRSEMNVSTLELGDSALYLCASRRGRQGAYEQYFGPGTRLTVT.

This clonotype came up a few times. The chain joins TRBV20-1 to TRBJ2-3; 10 nucleotides agree with TRBD2. CDR1 DFQATT and CDR2 SNEGSKA come from the germline V gene (reference sequence). This CDR3 is 15 amino acids long. V was pared by 4 bases and J by 6 bases, with 10 bases of the junction left unmatched. Here the CDR3 reads CSATTGLAAHDTQYF. DNA of the CDR3: TGCAGTGCTACCACCGGACTAGCGGCTCATGATACGCAGTATTTT.

The rearrangement uses TRBV12-3 or TRBV12-4 and TRBJ2-7; D assignment may be TRBD1 or TRBD2 (5 bases each). V lost 10 bases and J lost 4, with 17 bases in between. The CDR3 is 13 residues long. The CDR3 DNA reads TGTGCCATCAGACCGGGGCCTACGTACGAGCAGTACTTC. Protein sequence: CAIRPGPTYEQYF.

This clonotype came up a few times. At one boundary the junction diverges from the germline segment, which might be a read error. This chain connects TRBV7-7 to TRBJ2-1; D not resolved. Germline V gene lookup returns CDR1 SSHAT and CDR2 FNYEAQ (reference sequence). The CDR3 runs 15 residues. CDR3 sequence reads: CASSLLAGPYNEQFF. CDR3 sequence (DNA): TGTGCTAGCAGCTTACTGGCAGGTCCGTACAATGAGCAGTTCTTC.

The CDR3 loop is CSARSGADTQYF. The CDR3 coding sequence is TGCAGTGCTAGGTCGGGGGCAGATACGCAGTATTTT. The chain uses TRBV20-1 and TRBJ2-3; possibly TRBD2 for D (6 bases). There are 12 residues in the CDR3. Germline V gene data show CDR1 as DFQATT and CDR2 as SNEGSKA (reference sequence). Trimming removed 3 bases from V and 4 bases from J, with 8 bases in between.

This chain connects TRBV5-1 to TRBJ2-5; D may be TRBD2 (6 bases). Germline V lookup: CDR1 SGHRS, CDR2 YFSETQ. CDR3 length: 16 amino acids. V lost 0 bases and J 5 bases, leaving 17 bases between the germline ends. In nucleotides, the CDR3 is TGCGCCAGCAGCTTGGGAGCTGCCGGACTAAGGGAGACCCAGTACTTC. Translating gives CASSLGAAGLRETQYF.

This chain links TRBV4-3 with TRBJ2-5, with D perhaps matching TRBD1 or TRBD2 (5 bases each). The CDR3 has 16 amino acids. Per germline, CDR1 LGHNA and CDR2 YSLEER. V dropped 0 bases and J dropped 3 bases, with 14 bases sitting between them. DNA for the CDR3: TGCGCCAGCAGCCAAGATCCTTACGGGACCGAAGAGACCCAGTACTTC. Its translation: CASSQDPYGTEETQYF.

Concerning this clonotype: It is unclear where the CDR3 begins or ends on the DNA, so no DNA is shown, and the CDR3 is as TCRdb lists it. The genes are TRBV21-1 and TRBJ2-7; TRBD1 is the table's D call and was not checked against the DNA. TRBV21-1 is a recognized pseudogene. Termini included, the CDR3 measures 12 amino acids. Here the CDR3 reads CAVGSGAYEQYF.